Listed below are T cell receptor beta chains from one sample, sequenced in a study of T-cell memory formation after mild COVID-19. Using its own MiXCR run on the 5' RACE reads, TCRdb lists one record per CDR3 protein. The repertoire holds roughly 15,000 distinct CDR3 sequences, with approximately 23% as singletons. Material: PBMCs or a T cell subset sorted from them (not recorded which). The receptors were gathered from a young man who had mild COVID-19 (a few samples of this study predate the infection). Cell type and time point are not known. Both conserved end residues are part of each CDR3. D genes are given only for firm matches. Size is omitted from some rows. Given values are once, few, many or a class for expanded clones.

CDR3aa,CDR3nt,len,v_gene,j_gene,abundance,d_gene
CSAGQGISGNTIYF,TGCAGCGCCGGACAGGGGATTTCTGGAAACACCATATATTTT,14,TRBV29-1,TRBJ1-3,NA,TRBD1
CASENTWGISYEQYF,TGTGCCAGCGAAAACACATGGGGCATCTCCTACGAGCAGTACTTC,15,TRBV2,TRBJ2-7,NA,NA
CSARDQGLAFDEQFF,TGCAGTGCTAGAGATCAGGGACTAGCCTTCGATGAGCAGTTCTTC,15,TRBV20-1,TRBJ2-1,once,TRBD2
CASSPTWVSDTQYF,TGTGCCAGCAGTCCTACCTGGGTGTCAGATACGCAGTATTTT,14,TRBV12-3/TRBV12-4,TRBJ2-3,once,NA
CASSHQQGNTEAFF,TGTGCCAGCAGCCACCAACAGGGGAACACTGAAGCTTTCTTT,14,TRBV3-1,TRBJ1-1,NA,NA
CASSPGRGDLDFYSNQPQHF,TGTGCCAGCAGCCCAGGAAGGGGGGACCTGGATTTTTATAGCAATCAGCCCCAGCATTTT,20,TRBV7-2,TRBJ1-5,many,NA
CASSGSGGYNEQFF,TGTGCCAGCAGCGGATCGGGCGGGTACAATGAGCAGTTCTTC,14,TRBV9,TRBJ2-1,NA,NA
CASSTGPQTSNYGYTF,TGTGCCAGCAGCACAGGGCCGCAGACATCTAACTATGGCTACACCTTC,16,TRBV13,TRBJ1-2,many,NA
CAGQGDRDTQYF,TGTGCCGGACAGGGGGATCGAGATACGCAGTATTTT,12,TRBV7-9,TRBJ2-3,many,TRBD1
CASSWGSWDQFF,TGTGCCAGCAGTTGGGGGTCGTGGGACCAGTTCTTC,12,TRBV12-3/TRBV12-4,TRBJ2-1,many,NA
CASSVGFQGADGANVLTF,TGTGCCAGCAGCGTAGGATTCCAGGGGGCAGATGGGGCCAACGTCCTGACTTTC,18,TRBV9,TRBJ2-6,many,TRBD1
CASKGLYIDTQYF,TGTGCCAGCAAAGGACTATATATCGATACGCAGTATTTT,13,TRBV2,TRBJ2-3,many,NA
CASSTPSPTSSPLHF,TGTGCCAGCAGTACACCCTCGCCGACTAGTTCACCCCTCCACTTT,15,TRBV6-5,TRBJ1-6,many,NA
CASSFLIHRPYNEQFF,TGTGCCAGCAGCTTCTTGATCCATCGGCCTTACAATGAGCAGTTCTTC,16,TRBV5-5,TRBJ2-1,few,NA
CASSSTPSNTGELFF,TGTGCCAGCAGCTCGACTCCTTCGAACACCGGGGAGCTGTTTTTT,15,TRBV7-3,TRBJ2-2,many,NA
CASRRRGGDWDTQYF,TGTGCCAGCAGGCGGCGGGGGGGCGATTGGGATACGCAGTATTTT,15,TRBV12-3/TRBV12-4,TRBJ2-3,few,TRBD2
CATSRDRLGSPLHF,TGTGCCACCAGCAGGGACAGGCTCGGTTCACCCCTCCACTTT,14,TRBV15,TRBJ1-6,NA,TRBD1
CASRVSGGAPNEQFF,TGTGCCAGCAGGGTTAGCGGGGGGGCACCCAATGAGCAGTTCTTC,15,TRBV6-6,TRBJ2-1,once,TRBD2
CASTNRRGGEEKLFF,TGTGCCAGCACCAACCGACGAGGCGGGGAGGAAAAACTGTTTTTT,15,TRBV12-3/TRBV12-4,TRBJ1-4,NA,NA
CASSSISAGSQHF,TGTGCCAGCAGTTCTATCAGCGCGGGGTCCCAGCATTTT,13,TRBV7-2,TRBJ1-5,many,NA
CSVQGGGQGNIQYF,TGCAGCGTTCAGGGAGGGGGACAGGGAAACATTCAGTACTTC,14,TRBV29-1,TRBJ2-4,NA,TRBD1
CASSMDRLDTQYF,TGTGCCAGCAGCATGGACCGCTTAGATACGCAGTATTTT,13,TRBV7-6,TRBJ2-3,many,NA
CASSLAYIRVAEAFF,TGTGCCAGCAGTTTAGCCTATATAAGGGTAGCTGAAGCTTTCTTT,15,TRBV12-3/TRBV12-4,TRBJ1-1,many,NA
CASSFGGFRKDTQYF,TGTGCCAGCAGCTTTGGGGGTTTTAGAAAGGATACGCAGTATTTT,15,TRBV7-3,TRBJ2-3,many,NA
CASSQARTGPAKNIQYF,TGTGCCAGCAGCCAAGCGAGGACAGGGCCCGCCAAAAACATTCAGTACTTC,17,TRBV3-1,TRBJ2-4,many,TRBD1
CASSLRRFQETQYF,TGTGCCAGCAGCTTACGACGGTTCCAAGAGACCCAGTACTTC,14,TRBV7-2,TRBJ2-5,few,NA
CASSFPDSEAFF,TGTGCCAGCAGCTTCCCCGACAGTGAAGCTTTCTTT,12,TRBV7-3,TRBJ1-1,NA,NA